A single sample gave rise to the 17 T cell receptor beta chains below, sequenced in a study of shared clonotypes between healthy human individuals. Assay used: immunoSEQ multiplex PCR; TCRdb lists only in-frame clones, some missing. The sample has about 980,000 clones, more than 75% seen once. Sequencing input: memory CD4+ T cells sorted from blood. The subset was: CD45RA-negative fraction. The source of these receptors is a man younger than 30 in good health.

CDR3 in DNA: TGCGCCAGCAGTCAATCGATGGTTCGCACAGATATGTACCAAGAGACCCAGTACTTC. This codes for CASSQSMVRTDMYQETQYF. This chain joins TRBV23-1 and TRBJ2-5; D gene ambiguous. TRBV23-1 falls under the ORF class, with uncertain function. Between the trimmed V and J ends, which lost 0 bases and 0 bases, there was a span of 20 bases. CDR3 size: 19 residues.

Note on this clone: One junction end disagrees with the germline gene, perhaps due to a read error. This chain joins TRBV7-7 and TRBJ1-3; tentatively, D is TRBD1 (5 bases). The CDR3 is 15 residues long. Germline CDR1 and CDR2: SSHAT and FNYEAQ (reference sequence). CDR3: CASSEGRSSGNTIYF. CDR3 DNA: TGTGCTAGCAGCGAGGGACGGTCCTCTGGAAACACCATATATTTT.

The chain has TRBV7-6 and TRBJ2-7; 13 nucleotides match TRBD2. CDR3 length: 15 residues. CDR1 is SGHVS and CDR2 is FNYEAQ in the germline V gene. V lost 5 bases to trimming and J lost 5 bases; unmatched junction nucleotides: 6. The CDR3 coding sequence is TGTGCCAGCAGCCGACTTGGGACTAGCGGGGACGAGCAGTACTTC. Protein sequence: CASSRLGTSGDEQYF.

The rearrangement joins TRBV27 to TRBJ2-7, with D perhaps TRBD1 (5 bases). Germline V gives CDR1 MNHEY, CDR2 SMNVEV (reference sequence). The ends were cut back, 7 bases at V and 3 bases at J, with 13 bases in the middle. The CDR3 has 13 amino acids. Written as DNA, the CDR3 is TGTGCCAGCACGTCCAGGGTGAACTACGAGCAGTACTTC. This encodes CASTSRVNYEQYF.

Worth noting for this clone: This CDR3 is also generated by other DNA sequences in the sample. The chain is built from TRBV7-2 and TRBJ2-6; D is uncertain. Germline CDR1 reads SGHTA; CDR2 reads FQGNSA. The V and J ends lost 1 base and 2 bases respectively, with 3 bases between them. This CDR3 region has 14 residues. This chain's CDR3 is CASSLEPGANVLTF. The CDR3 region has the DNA TGTGCCAGCAGCTTAGAGCCTGGGGCCAACGTCCTGACTTTC. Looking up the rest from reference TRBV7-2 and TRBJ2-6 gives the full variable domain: GAGVSQSPSNKVTEKGKDVELRCDPISGHTALYWYRQSLGQGLEFLIYFQGNSAPDKSGLPSDRFSAERTGGSVSTLTIQRTQQEDSAVYLCASSLEPGANVLTFGAGSRLTVL.

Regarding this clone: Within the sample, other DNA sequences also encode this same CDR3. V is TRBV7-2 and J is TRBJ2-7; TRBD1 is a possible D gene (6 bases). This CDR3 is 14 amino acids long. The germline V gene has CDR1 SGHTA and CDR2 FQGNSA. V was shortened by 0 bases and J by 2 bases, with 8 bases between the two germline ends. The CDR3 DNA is TGTGCCAGCAGCTTAGCAGGGACAACCTACGAGCAGTACTTC. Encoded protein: CASSLAGTTYEQYF.

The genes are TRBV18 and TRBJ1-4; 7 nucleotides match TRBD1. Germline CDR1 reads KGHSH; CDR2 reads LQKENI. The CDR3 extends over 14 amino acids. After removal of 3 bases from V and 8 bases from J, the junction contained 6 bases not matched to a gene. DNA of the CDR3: TGTGCCAGCTCACCTATACAGGGGCGGGAAAAACTGTTTTTT. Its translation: CASSPIQGREKLFF.

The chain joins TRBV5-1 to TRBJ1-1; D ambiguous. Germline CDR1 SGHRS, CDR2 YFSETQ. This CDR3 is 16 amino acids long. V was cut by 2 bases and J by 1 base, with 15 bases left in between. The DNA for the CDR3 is TGCGCCAGCAGCTTAGGTTGGAGAGGGTGGAACACTGAAGCTTTCTTT. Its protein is CASSLGWRGWNTEAFF. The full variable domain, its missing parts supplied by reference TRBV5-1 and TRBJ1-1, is KAGVTQTPRYLIKTRGQQVTLSCSPISGHRSVSWYQQTPGQGLQFLFEYFSETQRNKGNFPGRFSGRQFSNSRSEMNVSTLELGDSALYLCASSLGWRGWNTEAFFGQGTRLTVV.

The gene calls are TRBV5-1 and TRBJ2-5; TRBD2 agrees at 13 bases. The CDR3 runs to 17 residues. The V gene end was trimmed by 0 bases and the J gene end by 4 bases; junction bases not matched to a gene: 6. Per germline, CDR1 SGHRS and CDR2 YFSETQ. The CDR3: CASSLGTTSGGIETQYF. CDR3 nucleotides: TGCGCCAGCAGCTTGGGGACGACTAGCGGGGGGATAGAGACCCAGTACTTC.

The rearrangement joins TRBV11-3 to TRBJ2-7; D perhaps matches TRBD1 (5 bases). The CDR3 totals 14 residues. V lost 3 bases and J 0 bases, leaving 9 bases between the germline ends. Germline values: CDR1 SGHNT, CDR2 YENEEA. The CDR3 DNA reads TGTGCCAGCAGCTTTGAACAGGTCTCCTACGAGCAGTACTTC. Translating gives CASSFEQVSYEQYF.

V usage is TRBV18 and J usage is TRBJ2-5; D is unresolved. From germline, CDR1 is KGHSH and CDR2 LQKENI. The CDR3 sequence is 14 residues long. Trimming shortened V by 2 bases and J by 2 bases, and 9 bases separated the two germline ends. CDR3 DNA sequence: TGTGCCAGCTCACCAGTAAACGTTCAAGAGACCCAGTACTTC. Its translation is CASSPVNVQETQYF.

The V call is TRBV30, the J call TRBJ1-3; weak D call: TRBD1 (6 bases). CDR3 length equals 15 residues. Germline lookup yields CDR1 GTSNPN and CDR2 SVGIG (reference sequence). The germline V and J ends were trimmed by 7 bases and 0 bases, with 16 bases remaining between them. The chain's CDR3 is CAFSGTLSSGNTIYF. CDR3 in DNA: TGTGCCTTTTCCGGGACACTCAGCTCTGGAAACACCATATATTTT.

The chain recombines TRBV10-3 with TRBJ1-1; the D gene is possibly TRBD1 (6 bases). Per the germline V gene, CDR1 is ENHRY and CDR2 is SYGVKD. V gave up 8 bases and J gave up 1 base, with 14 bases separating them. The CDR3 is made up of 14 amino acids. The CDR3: CAIRDRNTNTEAFF. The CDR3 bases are TGTGCCATCCGAGACAGGAACACGAACACTGAAGCTTTCTTT.

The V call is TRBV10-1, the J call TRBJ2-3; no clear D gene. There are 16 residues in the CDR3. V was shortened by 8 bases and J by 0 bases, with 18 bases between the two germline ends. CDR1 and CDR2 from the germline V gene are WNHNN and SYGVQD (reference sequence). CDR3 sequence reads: CASFQGRSPSTDTQYF. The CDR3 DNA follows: TGCGCCAGCTTCCAAGGGCGAAGCCCTAGCACAGATACGCAGTATTTT.

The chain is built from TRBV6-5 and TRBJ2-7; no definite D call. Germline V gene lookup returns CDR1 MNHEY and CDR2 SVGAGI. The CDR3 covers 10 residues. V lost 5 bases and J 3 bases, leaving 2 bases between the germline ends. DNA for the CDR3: TGTGCCAGCAGTGGCTACGAGCAGTACTTC. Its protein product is CASSGYEQYF.

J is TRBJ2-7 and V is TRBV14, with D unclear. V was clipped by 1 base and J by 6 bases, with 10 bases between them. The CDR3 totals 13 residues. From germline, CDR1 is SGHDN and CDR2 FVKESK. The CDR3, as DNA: TGTGCCAGCAGCCAAGCTTATCCCGGCGAGCAGTACTTC. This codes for CASSQAYPGEQYF. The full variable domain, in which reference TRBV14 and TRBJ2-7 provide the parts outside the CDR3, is EAGVTQFPSHSVIEKGQTVTLRCDPISGHDNLYWYRRVMGKEIKFLLHFVKESKQDESGMPNNRFLAERTGGTYSTLKVQPAELEDSGVYFCASSQAYPGEQYFGPGTRLTVT.

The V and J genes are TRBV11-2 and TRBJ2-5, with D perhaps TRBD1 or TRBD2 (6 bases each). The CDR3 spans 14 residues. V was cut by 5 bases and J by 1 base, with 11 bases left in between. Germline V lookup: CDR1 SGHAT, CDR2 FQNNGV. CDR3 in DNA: TGTGCCAGCAGCGCGGGACATCTCCAAGAGACCCAGTACTTC. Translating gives CASSAGHLQETQYF.